The clone carrying this TCR beta chain has just a few counts. These data belong to a study of T cells after yellow fever vaccination. This CDR3 contains 13 residues. The V gene end was trimmed by 3 bases and the J gene end by 5 bases; junction bases not matched to a gene: 4. Germline lookup yields CDR1 SQVTM and CDR2 ANQGSEA. One entry per CDR3 protein results from TCRdb running MiXCR on the 5' RACE reads. The sample lists hundreds of thousands of distinct CDR3 sequences, about 19% occurring once. The sequences come from PBMCs, collected before the yellow fever booster vaccination. This rearrangement joins TRBV29-1 to TRBJ2-1; 7 positions agree with TRBD2. This TCR came from a man between 18 and 29 years old who received the YFV17D yellow fever vaccine. CDR3 region: CSVEGLPNNEQFF. For the CDR3, the DNA is TGCAGCGTTGAGGGACTACCCAACAATGAGCAGTTCTTC.